This T cell receptor beta chain was documented in a study of T cell changes during pregnancy in multiple sclerosis. Sequenced by immunoSEQ multiplex PCR; TCRdb stores in-frame clones only, minus some. The table has 80,000 to 130,000 clones, around nine tenths seen once. Germline lookup yields CDR1 SQVTM and CDR2 ANQGSEA. The trim removed 6 bases at V and 2 bases at J, leaving 3 bases unmatched. The length of the CDR3 is 13 residues. The specimen comprised peripheral blood, sampled in the second trimester of pregnancy. The sequence derives from a female donor with multiple sclerosis, enrolled in a pregnancy study. V and J are TRBV29-1 and TRBJ2-7; 11 positions agree with TRBD1. CDR3 sequence reads: CSVGQGATYEQYF. CDR3 DNA: TGCAGCGTCGGACAGGGGGCTACCTACGAGCAGTACTTC.